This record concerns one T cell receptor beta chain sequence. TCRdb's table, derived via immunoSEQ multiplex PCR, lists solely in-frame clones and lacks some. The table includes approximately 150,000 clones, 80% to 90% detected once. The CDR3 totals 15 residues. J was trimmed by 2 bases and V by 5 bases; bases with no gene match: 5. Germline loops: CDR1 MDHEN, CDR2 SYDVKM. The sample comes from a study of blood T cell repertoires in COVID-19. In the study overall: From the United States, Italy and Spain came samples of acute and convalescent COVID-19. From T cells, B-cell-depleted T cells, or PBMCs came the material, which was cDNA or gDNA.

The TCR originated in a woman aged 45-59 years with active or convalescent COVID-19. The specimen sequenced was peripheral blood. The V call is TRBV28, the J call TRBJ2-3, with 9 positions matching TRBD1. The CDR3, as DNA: TGTGCCAGCAGTGGGACAGGGACATACACAGATACGCAGTATTTT. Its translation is CASSGTGTYTDTQYF.